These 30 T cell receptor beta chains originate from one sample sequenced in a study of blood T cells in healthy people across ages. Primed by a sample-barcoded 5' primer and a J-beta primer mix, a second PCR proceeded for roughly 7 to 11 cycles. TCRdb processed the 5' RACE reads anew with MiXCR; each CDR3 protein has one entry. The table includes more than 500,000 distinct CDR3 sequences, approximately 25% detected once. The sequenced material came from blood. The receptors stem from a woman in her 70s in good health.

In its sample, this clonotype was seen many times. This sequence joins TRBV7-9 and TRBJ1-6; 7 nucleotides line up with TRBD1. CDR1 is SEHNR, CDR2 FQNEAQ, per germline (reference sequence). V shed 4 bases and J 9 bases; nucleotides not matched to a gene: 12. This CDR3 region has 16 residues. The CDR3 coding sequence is TGTGCCAGCAGCTCTAGAGGACAGGCTATGACTTCACCCCTCCACTTT. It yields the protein CASSSRGQAMTSPLHF.

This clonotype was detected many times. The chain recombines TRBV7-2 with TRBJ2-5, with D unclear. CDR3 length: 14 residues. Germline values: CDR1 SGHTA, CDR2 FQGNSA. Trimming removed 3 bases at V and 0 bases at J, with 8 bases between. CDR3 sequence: CASSFLSYQETQYF. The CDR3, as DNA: TGTGCCAGCAGCTTCCTCAGCTACCAAGAGACCCAGTACTTC.

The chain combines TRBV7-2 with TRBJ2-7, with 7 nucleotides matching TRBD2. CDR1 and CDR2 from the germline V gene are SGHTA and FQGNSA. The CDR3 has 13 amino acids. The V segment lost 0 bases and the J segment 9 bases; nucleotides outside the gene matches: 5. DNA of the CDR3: TGTGCCAGCAGCTTAGCCAGCGGGACGGCGCAGTACTTC. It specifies CASSLASGTAQYF.

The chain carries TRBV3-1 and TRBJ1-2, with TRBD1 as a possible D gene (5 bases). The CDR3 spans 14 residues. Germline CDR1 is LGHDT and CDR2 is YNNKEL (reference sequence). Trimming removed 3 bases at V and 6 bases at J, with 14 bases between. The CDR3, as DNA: TGTGCCAGCAGCCAGAGAGGGGTGGAGAATGGCTACACCTTC. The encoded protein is CASSQRGVENGYTF.

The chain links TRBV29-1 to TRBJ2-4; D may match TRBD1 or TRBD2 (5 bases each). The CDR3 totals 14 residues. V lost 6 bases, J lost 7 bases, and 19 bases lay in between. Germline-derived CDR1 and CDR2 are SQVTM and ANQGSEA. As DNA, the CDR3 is TGCAGCGTGCGATGGACAAACGGACTTAACATTCAGTACTTC. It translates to CSVRWTNGLNIQYF.

This CDR3 reads CSASLIPHGYEQYF. The CDR3 nucleotides read TGCAGCGCGTCACTTATCCCCCACGGGTACGAGCAGTACTTC. The chain combines TRBV29-1 with TRBJ2-7; D unresolved. V was pared by 7 bases and J by 4 bases, with 20 bases between. CDR3 size: 14 residues. Germline V lookup: CDR1 SQVTM, CDR2 ANQGSEA.

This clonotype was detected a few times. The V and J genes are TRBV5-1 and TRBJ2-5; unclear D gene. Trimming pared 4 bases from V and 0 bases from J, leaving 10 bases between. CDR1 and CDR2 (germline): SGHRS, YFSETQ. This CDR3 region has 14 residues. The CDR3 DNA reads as TGCGCCAGCAGCCCCCACGGGTACCAAGAGACCCAGTACTTC. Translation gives CASSPHGYQETQYF.

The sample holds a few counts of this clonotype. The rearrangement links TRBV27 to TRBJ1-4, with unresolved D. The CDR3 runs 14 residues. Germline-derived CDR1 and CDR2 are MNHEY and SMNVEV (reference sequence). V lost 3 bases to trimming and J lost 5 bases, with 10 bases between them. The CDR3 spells CASSFMGDNEKLFF. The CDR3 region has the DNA TGTGCCAGCAGTTTCATGGGAGACAATGAAAAACTGTTTTTT.

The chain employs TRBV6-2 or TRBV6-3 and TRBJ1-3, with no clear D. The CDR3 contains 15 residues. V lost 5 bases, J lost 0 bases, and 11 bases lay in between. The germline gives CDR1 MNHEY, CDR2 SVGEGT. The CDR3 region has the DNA TGTGCCAGCAGTCTCCACGGGATCTCTGGAAACACCATATATTTT. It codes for CASSLHGISGNTIYF.

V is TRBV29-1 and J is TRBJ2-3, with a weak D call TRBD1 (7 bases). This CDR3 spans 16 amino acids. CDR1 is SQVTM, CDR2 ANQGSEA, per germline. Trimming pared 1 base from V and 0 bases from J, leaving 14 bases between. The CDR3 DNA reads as TGCAGCGTTGAAGGGTGGGCAGGGGGGAGCACAGATACGCAGTATTTT. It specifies CSVEGWAGGSTDTQYF.

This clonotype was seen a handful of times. DNA of the CDR3: TGTGCCAGCAGTGAAAGGGACAGCTCCGAGCAGTACTTC. Translating gives CASSERDSSEQYF. The rearrangement links TRBV2 to TRBJ2-7; 7 nucleotides align to TRBD1. Germline V gene sequence: CDR1 SNHLY, CDR2 FYNNEI. The CDR3 runs 13 residues. The ends lost 2 bases at V and 6 bases at J; junction bases unmatched: 4.

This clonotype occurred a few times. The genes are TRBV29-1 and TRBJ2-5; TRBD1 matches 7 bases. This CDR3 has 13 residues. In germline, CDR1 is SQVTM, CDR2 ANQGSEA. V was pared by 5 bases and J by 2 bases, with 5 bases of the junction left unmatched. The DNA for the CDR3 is TGCAGCGTTCAGGGACAGACACAAGAGACCCAGTACTTC. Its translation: CSVQGQTQETQYF.

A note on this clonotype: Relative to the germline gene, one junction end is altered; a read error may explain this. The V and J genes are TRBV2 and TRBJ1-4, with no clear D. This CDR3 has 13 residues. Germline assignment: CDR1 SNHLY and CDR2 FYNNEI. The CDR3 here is CANSGRTDEKLFF. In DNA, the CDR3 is TGTGCCAACAGTGGAAGGACTGATGAAAAACTGTTTTTT. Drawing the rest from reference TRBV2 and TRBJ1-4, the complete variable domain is EPEVTQTPSHQVTQMGQEVILRCVPISNHLYFYWYRQILGQKVEFLVSFYNNEISEKSEIFDDQFSVERPDGSNFTLKIRSTKLEDSAMYFCANSGRTDEKLFFGSGTQLSVL.

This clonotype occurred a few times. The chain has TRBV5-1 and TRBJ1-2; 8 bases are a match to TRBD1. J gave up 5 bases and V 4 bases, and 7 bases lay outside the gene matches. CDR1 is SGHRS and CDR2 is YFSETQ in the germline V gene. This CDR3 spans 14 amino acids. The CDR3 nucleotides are TGCGCCAGCAGCACGGGACAGGTCGGATATGGCTACACCTTC. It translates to CASSTGQVGYGYTF.

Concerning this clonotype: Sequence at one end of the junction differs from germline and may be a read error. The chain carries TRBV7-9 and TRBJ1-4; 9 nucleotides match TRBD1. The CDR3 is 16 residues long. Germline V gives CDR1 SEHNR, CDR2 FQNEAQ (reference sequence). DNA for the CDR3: TGTTCCAGCAGCTTAAGAGAAGGACAGGGGAATGAAAAACTGTTCTTT. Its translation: CSSSLREGQGNEKLFF.

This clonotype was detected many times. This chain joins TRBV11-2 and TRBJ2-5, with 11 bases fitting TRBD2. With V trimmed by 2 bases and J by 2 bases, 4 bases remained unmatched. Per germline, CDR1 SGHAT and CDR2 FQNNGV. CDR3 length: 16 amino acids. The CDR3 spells CASSLSSGGGQETQYF. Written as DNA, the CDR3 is TGTGCCAGCAGCTTAAGTAGCGGGGGGGGACAAGAGACCCAGTACTTC.

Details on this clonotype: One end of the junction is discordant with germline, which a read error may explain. The CDR3 DNA reads as TGTGCCAGCAGTAGCCTGACAGGGCGCGATGGCTGCACCTTC. This sequence encodes CASSSLTGRDGCTF. The rearrangement uses TRBV6-1 and TRBJ1-2, with TRBD1 matching over 7 bases. In germline, CDR1 is MNHNS, CDR2 SASEGT. The CDR3 contains 14 residues.

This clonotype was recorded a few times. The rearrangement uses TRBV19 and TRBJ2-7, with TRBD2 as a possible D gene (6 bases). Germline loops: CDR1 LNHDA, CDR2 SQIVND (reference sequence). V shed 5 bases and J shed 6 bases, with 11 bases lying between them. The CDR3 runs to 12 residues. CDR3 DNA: TGTGCCAGTAGTGTCCGGGACTCCGAGCAGTACTTC. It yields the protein CASSVRDSEQYF.

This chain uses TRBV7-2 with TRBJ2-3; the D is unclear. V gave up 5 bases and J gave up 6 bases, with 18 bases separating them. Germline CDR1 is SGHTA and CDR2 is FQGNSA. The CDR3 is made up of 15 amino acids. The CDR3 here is CASSRLQSGIDTQYF. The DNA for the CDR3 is TGTGCCAGCAGCAGACTCCAGAGTGGTATTGATACGCAGTATTTT.

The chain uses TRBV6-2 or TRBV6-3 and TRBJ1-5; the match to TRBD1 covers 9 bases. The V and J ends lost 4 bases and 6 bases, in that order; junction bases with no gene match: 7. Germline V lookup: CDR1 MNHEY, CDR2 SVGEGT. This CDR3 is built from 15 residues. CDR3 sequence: CASSFLQGAPQPQHF. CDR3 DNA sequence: TGTGCCAGCAGTTTCTTACAGGGGGCTCCTCAGCCCCAGCATTTT.

DNA for the CDR3: TGTGCCAGCGTCCCAGGGAACAATCAGCCCCAGCATTTT. This encodes CASVPGNNQPQHF. This chain connects TRBV6-6 to TRBJ1-5; a weak D match, TRBD1 (5 bases). This CDR3 contains 13 residues. The germline V and J ends were trimmed by 8 bases and 3 bases, with 11 bases remaining between them. CDR1 and CDR2 from the germline V gene are MNHNY and SVGAGI (reference sequence).

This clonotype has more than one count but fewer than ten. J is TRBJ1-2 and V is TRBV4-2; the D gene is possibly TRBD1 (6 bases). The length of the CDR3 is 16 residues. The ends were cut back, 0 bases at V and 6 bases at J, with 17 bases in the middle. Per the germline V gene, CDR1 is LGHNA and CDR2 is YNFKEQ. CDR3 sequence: CASSQEADGRDNGYTF. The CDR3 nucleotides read TGTGCCAGCAGCCAAGAAGCTGACGGCAGGGACAATGGCTACACCTTC.

The CDR3 here is CASSTTGEETQYF. The CDR3 region has the DNA TGTGCCAGCAGTACTACAGGGGAAGAGACCCAGTACTTC. The chain joins TRBV7-2 to TRBJ2-5; 7 bases fit TRBD1. The CDR3 has 13 amino acids. V was clipped by 6 bases and J by 3 bases; unmatched bases: 4. The germline CDR1 and CDR2 sequences are SGHTA and FQGNSA.

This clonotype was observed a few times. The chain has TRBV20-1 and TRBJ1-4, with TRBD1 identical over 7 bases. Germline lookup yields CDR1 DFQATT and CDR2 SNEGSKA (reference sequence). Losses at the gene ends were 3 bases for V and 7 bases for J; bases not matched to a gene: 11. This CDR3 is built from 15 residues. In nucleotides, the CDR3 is TGCAGTGCTAGTAGTCCCGGGACAGCGGCTGAAAAACTGTTTTTT. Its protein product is CSASSPGTAAEKLFF.

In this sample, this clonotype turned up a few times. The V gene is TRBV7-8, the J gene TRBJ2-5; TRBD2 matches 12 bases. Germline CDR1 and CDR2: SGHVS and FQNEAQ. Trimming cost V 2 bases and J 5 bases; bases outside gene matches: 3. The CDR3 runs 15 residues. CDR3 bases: TGTGCCAGCAGCTTAAGGACTAGCGGGGAGGAGACCCAGTACTTC. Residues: CASSLRTSGEETQYF.

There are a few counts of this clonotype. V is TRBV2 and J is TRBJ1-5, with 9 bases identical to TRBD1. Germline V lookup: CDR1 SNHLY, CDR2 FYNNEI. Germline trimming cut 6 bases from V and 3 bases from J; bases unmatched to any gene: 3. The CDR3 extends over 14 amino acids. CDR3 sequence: CASRDRGVNQPQHF. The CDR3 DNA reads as TGTGCCAGCAGGGACAGGGGAGTCAATCAGCCCCAGCATTTT.

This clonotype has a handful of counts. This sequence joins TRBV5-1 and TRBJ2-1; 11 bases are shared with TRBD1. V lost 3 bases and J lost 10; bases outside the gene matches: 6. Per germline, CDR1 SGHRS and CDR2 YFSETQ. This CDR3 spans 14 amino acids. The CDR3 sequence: CASSSGQGAREQFF. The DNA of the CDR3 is TGCGCCAGCAGCTCAGGACAGGGGGCTCGAGAGCAGTTCTTC.

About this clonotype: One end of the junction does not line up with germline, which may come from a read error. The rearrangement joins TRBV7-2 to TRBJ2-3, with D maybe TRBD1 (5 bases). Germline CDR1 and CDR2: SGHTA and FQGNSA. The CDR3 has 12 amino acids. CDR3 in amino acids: CASSLMGHTRYF. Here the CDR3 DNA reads TGTGCCAGCAGCTTAATGGGGCATACGCGGTATTTT.

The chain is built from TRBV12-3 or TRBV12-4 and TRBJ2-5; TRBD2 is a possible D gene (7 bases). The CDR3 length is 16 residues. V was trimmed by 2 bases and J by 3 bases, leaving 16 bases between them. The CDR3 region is CASSLWAGAGKETQYF. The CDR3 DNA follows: TGTGCCAGCAGTTTATGGGCGGGGGCCGGAAAAGAGACCCAGTACTTC.

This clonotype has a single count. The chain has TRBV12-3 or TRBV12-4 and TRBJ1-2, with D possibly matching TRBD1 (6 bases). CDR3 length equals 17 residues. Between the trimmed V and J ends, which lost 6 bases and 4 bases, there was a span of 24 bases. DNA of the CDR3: TGTGCCAGCAGCGAACAATTACCCCGGGGGGCCGGCTATGGCTACACCTTC. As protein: CASSEQLPRGAGYGYTF.